This note documents a single T cell receptor (beta chain) sequence. Its matching antigen is unknown. This sample is part of a study of cytomegalovirus exposure and HLA in healthy donors. The PCR was carried out with 60 Vbeta primers and 13 Jbeta primers. Assay: immunoSEQ multiplex PCR; the TCRdb copy retains only in-frame clones and omits some. The data contain roughly 150,000 clones, more than 75% of them seen just once; the ten biggest clones take up 14%. Study-wide results and limits: Most of the CMV-associated TCR beta chains (in a later analysis) appeared to be HLA-restricted.

The receptor's source is a woman aged 40-49 years in good health and CMV-seronegative. Sequenced sample: PBMCs.

Here the CDR3 reads CASSDRGTGDQPQHF. In nucleotides, the CDR3 is TGTGCCAGCAGCGACCGAGGGACAGGGGATCAGCCCCAGCATTTT. V usage is TRBV5-8 and J usage is TRBJ1-5; TRBD1 aligns across 10 bases. Germline CDR1 reads SGHTS; CDR2 reads YDEGEE. V lost 4 bases and J lost 5; bases outside the gene matches: 6. The CDR3 has 15 amino acids.